Listed here are 23 T cell receptor beta chains from one sample, sequenced in a study of blood T cell repertoires in COVID-19. Some clones are missing from TCRdb's copy, which holds only in-frame ones; the method was immunoSEQ multiplex PCR. Of roughly 200,000 clones in the sample, roughly 81% were seen once. Sequenced: peripheral blood. The receptors were gathered from a woman of 80 years or more with COVID-19, enrolled during active disease.

The chain carries TRBV11-2 and TRBJ2-1; no definite D call. Germline V lookup: CDR1 SGHAT, CDR2 FQNNGV. Trimming removed 6 bases from V and 0 bases from J, with 15 bases in between. The CDR3 runs 16 residues. For the CDR3, the DNA is TGTGCCAGCAGGATAGGTCAGGTGAGCTCCTACAATGAGCAGTTCTTC. Translating it yields CASRIGQVSSYNEQFF.

Concerning this clone: The sample has other DNA sequences that encode this CDR3 too. The V gene is TRBV3-1 (or the pseudogene TRBV3-2), the J gene TRBJ2-2; 11 nucleotides align to TRBD2. CDR1 is LGHDT and CDR2 is YNNKEL in the germline V gene (reference sequence). J lost 4 bases, V lost 4 bases, and 2 bases had no gene match. This CDR3 contains 15 residues. The CDR3, as DNA: TGTGCCAGCAGCCGCCTAGCGGGGGGCACCGGGGAGCTGTTTTTT. Amino acids: CASSRLAGGTGELFF.

The V and J genes are TRBV7-9 and TRBJ1-1; 9 positions match TRBD1. Germline CDR1 is SEHNR and CDR2 is FQNEAQ (reference sequence). Trimming took 5 bases from V and 1 from J; bases not matched to a gene: 5. There are 15 residues in the CDR3. This CDR3 is CASSPGTGRNTEAFF. The DNA of the CDR3 is TGTGCCAGCAGCCCCGGGACAGGGAGGAACACTGAAGCTTTCTTT. Combining the CDR3 with reference TRBV7-9 and TRBJ1-1 gives the whole variable domain DTGVSQNPRHKITKRGQNVTFRCDPISEHNRLYWYRQTLGQGPEFLTYFQNEAQLEKSRLLSDRFSAERPKGSFSTLEIQRTEQGDSAMYLCASSPGTGRNTEAFFGQGTRLTVV.

This clone was found a few times. This sequence joins TRBV7-2 and TRBJ2-7; the D is unclear. CDR1 is SGHTA, CDR2 FQGNSA, per germline. The CDR3 loop spans 11 amino acids. V was clipped by 4 bases and J by 4 bases, with 5 bases between them. CDR3 amino acids: CASSSTYEQYF. The CDR3 DNA follows: TGTGCCAGCAGCTCTACTTACGAGCAGTACTTC.

This chain uses TRBV19 with TRBJ2-5; 14 bases agree with TRBD2. V was clipped by 3 bases and J by 5 bases; unmatched bases: 5. This CDR3 has 16 residues. Per the germline V gene, CDR1 is LNHDA and CDR2 is SQIVND (reference sequence). The CDR3 reads CASSMGGLAGVETQYF. CDR3 DNA sequence: TGTGCCAGTAGTATGGGGGGACTAGCGGGAGTGGAGACCCAGTACTTC.

The V and J genes are TRBV28 and TRBJ1-5, with D maybe TRBD1 (6 bases). The V end lost 10 bases, the J end lost 6 bases, and 16 bases lay between the germline ends. Germline V gene data show CDR1 as MDHEN and CDR2 as SYDVKM. CDR3 length equals 13 residues. CDR3 sequence reads: CATVGGWIQPQHF. CDR3 nucleotide sequence: TGTGCCACCGTTGGGGGCTGGATTCAGCCCCAGCATTTT.

In this sample, this clone turned up once. The CDR3 sequence is CASGGTGGSQPQHF. DNA of the CDR3: TGTGCCAGCGGCGGGACAGGGGGGTCTCAGCCCCAGCATTTT. The chain is built from TRBV28 and TRBJ1-5, with 11 bases aligning to TRBD1. CDR3 size: 14 residues. The germline V gene encodes CDR1 MDHEN and CDR2 SYDVKM. V lost 8 bases, J lost 6 bases, and 6 bases stayed unmatched.

The V gene is TRBV11-2, the J gene TRBJ2-7; a possible D gene is TRBD1 (6 bases). Germline V gene lookup returns CDR1 SGHAT and CDR2 FQNNGV. CDR3 length: 15 amino acids. Trimming removed 4 bases from V and 3 bases from J, with 16 bases in between. The DNA of the CDR3 is TGTGCCAGCAGCTCGACCCAGGGGAACTTCTACGAGCAGTACTTC. Translated, it gives CASSSTQGNFYEQYF. Drawing the rest from reference TRBV11-2 and TRBJ2-7, the complete variable domain is EAGVAQSPRYKIIEKRQSVAFWCNPISGHATLYWYQQILGQGPKLLIQFQNNGVVDDSQLPKDRFSAERLKGVDSTLKIQPAKLEDSAVYLCASSSTQGNFYEQYFGPGTRLTVT.

The chain recombines TRBV5-1 with TRBJ2-1, with 7 bases lining up with TRBD2. The germline V gene has CDR1 SGHRS and CDR2 YFSETQ. The CDR3 length is 15 residues. With 4 bases clipped from V and 5 bases from J, the junction kept 9 bases outside the gene matches. CDR3 coding DNA: TGCGCCAGCAGCCGCCGGGCCGCGGGGGACAATGAGCAGTTCTTC. It yields the protein CASSRRAAGDNEQFF.

The chain links TRBV15 to TRBJ1-6, with D tentatively TRBD1 (6 bases). Germline assignment: CDR1 LNHNV and CDR2 YYDKDF (reference sequence). The V gene lost 4 bases and the J gene lost 3 bases, with 10 bases spanning the gap. The CDR3 is 15 amino acids. The DNA for the CDR3 is TGTGCCACCAGCAACCTGGACAGCTATAATTCACCCCTCCACTTT. It translates to CATSNLDSYNSPLHF.

The V and J genes are TRBV6-6 and TRBJ1-5; D gene uncertain. Germline CDR1 MNHNY, CDR2 SVGAGI (reference sequence). V shed 4 bases and J shed 5 bases, with 12 bases lying between them. This CDR3 has 14 amino acids. The CDR3, as DNA: TGTGCCAGCAGTTTCCCGGGTCCCGATCAGCCCCAGCATTTT. Protein: CASSFPGPDQPQHF.

The V and J genes are TRBV2 and TRBJ2-7; a possible D gene is TRBD2 (7 bases). Trimming pared 1 base from V and 11 bases from J, leaving 9 bases between. Looked up from germline, CDR1 is SNHLY and CDR2 is FYNNEI. This CDR3 has 11 residues. The CDR3 DNA sequence: TGTGCCAGCAGTGAAGAGGGGGGGAAGTACTTC. It encodes CASSEEGGKYF.

This chain connects TRBV18 to TRBJ2-7, with 7 bases aligning to TRBD1. The germline gives CDR1 KGHSH, CDR2 LQKENI. V lost 4 bases to trimming and J lost 6 bases; unmatched junction nucleotides: 3. The CDR3 is 12 amino acids. The CDR3 here is CASSQPGGEQYF. The CDR3 nucleotides read TGTGCCAGCTCACAGCCAGGGGGCGAGCAGTACTTC. Supplemented by reference TRBV18 and TRBJ2-7, the full variable domain reads NAGVMQNPRHLVRRRGQEARLRCSPMKGHSHVYWYRQLPEEGLKFMVYLQKENIIDESGMPKERFSAEFPKEGPSILRIQQVVRGDSAAYFCASSQPGGEQYFGPGTRLTVT.

The V gene is TRBV18, the J gene TRBJ2-2; the match to TRBD2 covers 12 bases. The germline V gene has CDR1 KGHSH and CDR2 LQKENI. V dropped 5 bases and J dropped 10; count of bases not matched to a gene: 8. This CDR3 comprises 15 residues. As DNA, the CDR3 is TGTGCCAGCTCATCAAAAAGACTAGCGGGGGCGGAGCTGTTTTTT. Translation: CASSSKRLAGAELFF.

V is TRBV4-1 and J is TRBJ2-7, with D uncertain. The germline gives CDR1 MGHRA, CDR2 YSYEKL. The CDR3 covers 13 residues. V was trimmed by 1 base and J by 1 base, leaving 5 bases between them. The CDR3 reads CASSQVLSYEQYF. CDR3 DNA: TGCGCCAGCAGCCAAGTTCTATCCTACGAGCAGTACTTC.

The chain is built from TRBV10-1 and TRBJ2-6, with a weak D call TRBD2 (6 bases). CDR3 length: 21 amino acids. CDR1 WNHNN and CDR2 SYGVQD come from the germline V gene (reference sequence). Trimming stripped 6 bases from V and 0 bases from J, with 27 bases between. The CDR3 coding sequence is TGCGCCAGCAGCCCCCGGGGTTTCCCCCGTTGGGAGGCCTCTGGGGCCAACGTCCTGACTTTC. It specifies CASSPRGFPRWEASGANVLTF.

The V and J genes are TRBV28 and TRBJ2-1, with TRBD1 as a possible D gene (6 bases). V was pared by 3 bases and J by 2 bases, with 14 bases between. The CDR3 totals 16 residues. Germline V gene sequence: CDR1 MDHEN, CDR2 SYDVKM. The CDR3 reads CASSFDRNGAYNEQFF. CDR3 nucleotide sequence: TGTGCCAGCAGTTTCGACAGGAATGGAGCCTACAATGAGCAGTTCTTC.

The chain couples TRBV11-3 to TRBJ1-2, with 9 bases fitting TRBD1. Germline assignment: CDR1 SGHNT and CDR2 YENEEA. This CDR3 is 14 amino acids long. The V segment lost 1 base and the J segment 7 bases; nucleotides outside the gene matches: 4. The CDR3 reads CASSLVGTGSGYTF. Here the CDR3 DNA reads TGTGCCAGCAGCTTAGTAGGGACAGGGTCTGGCTACACCTTC.

This clone has a single count. This chain joins TRBV10-3 and TRBJ2-1, with 10 bases that match TRBD2. V lost 0 bases, J lost 6 bases, and 2 bases stayed unmatched. Per the germline V gene, CDR1 is ENHRY and CDR2 is SYGVKD. CDR3 size: 15 residues. DNA of the CDR3: TGTGCCATCAGTGAGTCCGTAGCGGGAGGCAATGAGCAGTTCTTC. This sequence encodes CAISESVAGGNEQFF.

This clone occurred a few times. The chain couples TRBV29-1 to TRBJ2-2, with 12 bases lining up with TRBD1. The V and J ends lost 6 bases and 4 bases, in that order; junction bases with no gene match: 6. Germline lookup yields CDR1 SQVTM and CDR2 ANQGSEA. The CDR3 covers 15 residues. For the CDR3, the DNA is TGCAGCGTGACCGGGACAGGGGGCAGCACCGGGGAGCTGTTTTTT. Protein sequence: CSVTGTGGSTGELFF.

The rearrangement joins TRBV15 to TRBJ1-2; D uncertain. V lost 3 bases and J lost 1, with 15 bases in between. The CDR3 consists of 16 residues. Germline CDR1 is LNHNV and CDR2 is YYDKDF (reference sequence). This CDR3 is CATSRAPAAINYGYTF. CDR3 DNA: TGTGCCACCAGCAGGGCCCCAGCGGCAATTAACTATGGCTACACCTTC.

The V gene is TRBV28, the J gene TRBJ2-5; TRBD2 is a possible D gene (7 bases). CDR1 and CDR2 (germline): MDHEN, SYDVKM. The CDR3 runs to 20 residues. V was shortened by 1 base and J by 0 bases, with 24 bases between the two germline ends. DNA of the CDR3: TGTGCCAGCAGTTTATTTTCCGGTGGGAGGGTTCGGACAGACCAAGAGACCCAGTACTTC. Translating it yields CASSLFSGGRVRTDQETQYF. The full variable domain, with the rest looked up from reference TRBV28 and TRBJ2-5, is DVKVTQSSRYLVKRTGEKVFLECVQDMDHENMFWYRQDPGLGLRLIYFSYDVKMKEKGDIPEGYSVSREKKERFSLILESASTNQTSMYLCASSLFSGGRVRTDQETQYFGPGTRLLVL.

V usage is TRBV16 and J usage is TRBJ1-5; possibly TRBD1 for D (6 bases). This CDR3 has 16 residues. V shed 3 bases and J shed 0 bases, with 12 bases lying between them. Germline lookup yields CDR1 KGHSY and CDR2 FQNENV. CDR3 residues: CASSHSTGNSNQPQHF. The CDR3 nucleotides are TGTGCCAGCAGCCATTCGACAGGAAATAGCAATCAGCCCCAGCATTTT.